This T cell receptor (beta chain) was found in a study of blood T cell repertoires in COVID-19. Germline values: CDR1 SGHVS, CDR2 FQNEAQ. J lost 8 bases, V lost 3 bases, and 10 bases had no gene match. The CDR3 has 15 residues. Source study methods: Cell counts per sample came from amplifying reference gene primers. Sequencing was performed with immunoSEQ multiplex PCR; in TCRdb, only in-frame clones are kept and a portion is missing. V and J calls and clone size come straight from that table; D and trimming were deduced from the DNA. The repertoire holds 200,000 to 300,000 clones, with approximately 83% as singletons.

V is TRBV7-8 and J is TRBJ1-2, with TRBD1 identical over 9 bases. Sequenced material: peripheral blood. The origin of this receptor is a woman of 80 years or more with acute or convalescent COVID-19. The CDR3 sequence: CASSFGTGLTSGYTF. The CDR3 bases are TGTGCCAGCAGCTTTGGGACAGGGCTTACTTCAGGCTACACCTTC.